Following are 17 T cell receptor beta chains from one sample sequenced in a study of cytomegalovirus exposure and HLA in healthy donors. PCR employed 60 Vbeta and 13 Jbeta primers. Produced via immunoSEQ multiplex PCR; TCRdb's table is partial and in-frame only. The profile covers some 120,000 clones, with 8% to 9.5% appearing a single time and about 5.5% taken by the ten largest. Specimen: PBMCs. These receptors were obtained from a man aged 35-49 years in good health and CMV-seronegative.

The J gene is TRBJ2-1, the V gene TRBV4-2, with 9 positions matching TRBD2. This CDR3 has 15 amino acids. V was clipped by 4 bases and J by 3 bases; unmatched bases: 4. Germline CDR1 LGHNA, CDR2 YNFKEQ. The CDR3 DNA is TGTGCCAGCAGCCCGCGGGGGGGCTTCTACAATGAGCAGTTCTTC. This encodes CASSPRGGFYNEQFF.

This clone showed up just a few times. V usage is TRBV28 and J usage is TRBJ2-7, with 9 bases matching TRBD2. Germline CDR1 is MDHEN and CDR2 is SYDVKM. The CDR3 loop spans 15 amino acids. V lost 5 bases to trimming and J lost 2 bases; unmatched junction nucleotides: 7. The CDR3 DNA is TGTGCCAGCAGTCCTACTAGCGGGTACCCCTACGAGCAGTACTTC. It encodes CASSPTSGYPYEQYF. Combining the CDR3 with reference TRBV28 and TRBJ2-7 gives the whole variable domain DVKVTQSSRYLVKRTGEKVFLECVQDMDHENMFWYRQDPGLGLRLIYFSYDVKMKEKGDIPEGYSVSREKKERFSLILESASTNQTSMYLCASSPTSGYPYEQYFGPGTRLTVT.

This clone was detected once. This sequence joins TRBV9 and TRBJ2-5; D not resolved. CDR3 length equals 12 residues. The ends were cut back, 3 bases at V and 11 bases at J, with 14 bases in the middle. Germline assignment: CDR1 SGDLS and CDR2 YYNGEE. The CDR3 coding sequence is TGTGCCAGCAGCGCCCCCGGCGGAAGACAGTACTTC. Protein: CASSAPGGRQYF.

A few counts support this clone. The DNA of the CDR3 is TGTGCCAGCAGCTTCGGGGGAGATGGCTACACCTTC. Its translation: CASSFGGDGYTF. The chain is built from TRBV7-9 and TRBJ1-2; tentative D call: TRBD1 (5 bases). CDR3 length equals 12 residues. The ends were cut back, 3 bases at V and 6 bases at J, with 8 bases in the middle. Germline CDR1 is SEHNR and CDR2 is FQNEAQ (reference sequence).

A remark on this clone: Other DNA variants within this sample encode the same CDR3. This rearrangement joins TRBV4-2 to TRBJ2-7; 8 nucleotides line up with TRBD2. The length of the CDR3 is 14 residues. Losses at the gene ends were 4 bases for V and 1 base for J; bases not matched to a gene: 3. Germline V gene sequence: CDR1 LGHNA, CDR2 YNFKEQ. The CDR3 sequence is CASSPGGGSYEQYF. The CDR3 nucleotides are TGTGCCAGCAGCCCGGGGGGGGGTTCCTACGAGCAGTACTTC.

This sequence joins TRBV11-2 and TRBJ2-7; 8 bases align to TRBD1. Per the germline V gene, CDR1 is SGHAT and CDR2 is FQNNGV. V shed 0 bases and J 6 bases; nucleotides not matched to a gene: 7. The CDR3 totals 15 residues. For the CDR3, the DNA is TGTGCCAGCAGCTTAGATCTAGGACAGGGCGGCGAGCAGTACTTC. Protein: CASSLDLGQGGEQYF. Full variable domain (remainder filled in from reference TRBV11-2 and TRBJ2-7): EAGVAQSPRYKIIEKRQSVAFWCNPISGHATLYWYQQILGQGPKLLIQFQNNGVVDDSQLPKDRFSAERLKGVDSTLKIQPAKLEDSAVYLCASSLDLGQGGEQYFGPGTRLTVT.

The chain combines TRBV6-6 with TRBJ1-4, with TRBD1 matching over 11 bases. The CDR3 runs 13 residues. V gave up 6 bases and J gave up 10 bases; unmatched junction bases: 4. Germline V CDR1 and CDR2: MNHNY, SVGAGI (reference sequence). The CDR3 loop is CASSRTGGGKLFF. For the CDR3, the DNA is TGTGCCAGCAGCCGGACAGGGGGCGGAAAACTGTTTTTT.

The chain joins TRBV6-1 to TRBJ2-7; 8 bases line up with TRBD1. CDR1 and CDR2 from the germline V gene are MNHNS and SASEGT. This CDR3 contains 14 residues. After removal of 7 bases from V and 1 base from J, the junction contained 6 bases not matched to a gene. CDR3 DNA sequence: TGTGCCAGCAATTTGGACAGGGTTTCCTACGAGCAGTACTTC. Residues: CASNLDRVSYEQYF.

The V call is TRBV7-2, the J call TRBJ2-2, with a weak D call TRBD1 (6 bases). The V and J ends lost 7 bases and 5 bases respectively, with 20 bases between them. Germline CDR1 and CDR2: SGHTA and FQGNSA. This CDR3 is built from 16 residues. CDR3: CASIYRPGDPTGELFF. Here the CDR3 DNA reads TGTGCCAGCATCTACCGCCCAGGGGATCCAACCGGGGAGCTGTTTTTT.

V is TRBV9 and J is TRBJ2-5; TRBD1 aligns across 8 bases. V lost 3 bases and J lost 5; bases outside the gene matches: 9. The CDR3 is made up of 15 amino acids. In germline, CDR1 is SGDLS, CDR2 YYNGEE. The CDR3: CASSEGTGRGETQYF. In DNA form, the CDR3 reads TGTGCCAGCAGCGAGGGGACAGGTCGGGGGGAGACCCAGTACTTC.

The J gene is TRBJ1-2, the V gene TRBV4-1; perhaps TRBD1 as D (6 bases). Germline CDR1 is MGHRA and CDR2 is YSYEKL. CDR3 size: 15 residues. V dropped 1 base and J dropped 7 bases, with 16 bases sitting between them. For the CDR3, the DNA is TGCGCCAGCAGCCAAGGTCAGGGGAATAGGGTTGGCTACACCTTC. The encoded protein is CASSQGQGNRVGYTF.

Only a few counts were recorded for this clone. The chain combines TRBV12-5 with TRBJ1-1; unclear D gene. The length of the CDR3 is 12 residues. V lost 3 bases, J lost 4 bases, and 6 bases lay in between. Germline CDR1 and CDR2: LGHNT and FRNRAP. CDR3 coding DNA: TGTGCTAGTGGTTTTGAGGGCACTGAAGCTTTCTTT. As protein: CASGFEGTEAFF.

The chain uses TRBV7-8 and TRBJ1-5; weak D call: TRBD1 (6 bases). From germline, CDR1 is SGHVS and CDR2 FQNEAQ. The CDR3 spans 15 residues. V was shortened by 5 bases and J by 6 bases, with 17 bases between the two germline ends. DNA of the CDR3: TGTGCCAGCAGCAAATCACAGGGAGTGGGTCAGCCCCAGCATTTT. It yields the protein CASSKSQGVGQPQHF. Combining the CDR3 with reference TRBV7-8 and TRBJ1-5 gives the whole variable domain GAGVSQSPRYKVAKRGQDVALRCDPISGHVSLFWYQQALGQGPEFLTYFQNEAQLDKSGLPSDRFFAERPEGSVSTLKIQRTQQEDSAVYLCASSKSQGVGQPQHFGDGTRLSIL.

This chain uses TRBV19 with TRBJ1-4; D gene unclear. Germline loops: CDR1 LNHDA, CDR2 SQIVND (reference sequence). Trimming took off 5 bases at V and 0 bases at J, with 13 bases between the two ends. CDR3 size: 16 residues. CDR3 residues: CASSPLPGATNEKLFF. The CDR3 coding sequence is TGTGCCAGTAGTCCCCTACCCGGGGCAACTAATGAAAAACTGTTTTTT.

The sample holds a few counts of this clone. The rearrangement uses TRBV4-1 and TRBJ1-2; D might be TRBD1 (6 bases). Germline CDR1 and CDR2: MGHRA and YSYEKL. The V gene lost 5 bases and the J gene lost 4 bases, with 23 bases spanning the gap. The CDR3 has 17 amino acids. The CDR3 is CASSSTPGQTHPYGYTF. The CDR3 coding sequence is TGCGCCAGCAGCTCCACCCCCGGACAGACCCATCCCTATGGCTACACCTTC.

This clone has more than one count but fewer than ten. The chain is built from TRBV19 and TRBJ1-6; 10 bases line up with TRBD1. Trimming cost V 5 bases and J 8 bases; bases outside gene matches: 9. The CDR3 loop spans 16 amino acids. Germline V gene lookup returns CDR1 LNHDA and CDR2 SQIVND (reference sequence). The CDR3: CASSAADRGLDSPLHF. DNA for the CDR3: TGTGCCAGTAGTGCCGCCGACAGGGGGCTGGATTCACCCCTCCACTTT.

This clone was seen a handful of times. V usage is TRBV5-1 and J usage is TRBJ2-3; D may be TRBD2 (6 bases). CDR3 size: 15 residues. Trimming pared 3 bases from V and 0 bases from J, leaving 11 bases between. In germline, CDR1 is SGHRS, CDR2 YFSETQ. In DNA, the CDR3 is TGCGCCAGCAGCTCGACTAGGACTAGCACAGATACGCAGTATTTT. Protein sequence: CASSSTRTSTDTQYF.